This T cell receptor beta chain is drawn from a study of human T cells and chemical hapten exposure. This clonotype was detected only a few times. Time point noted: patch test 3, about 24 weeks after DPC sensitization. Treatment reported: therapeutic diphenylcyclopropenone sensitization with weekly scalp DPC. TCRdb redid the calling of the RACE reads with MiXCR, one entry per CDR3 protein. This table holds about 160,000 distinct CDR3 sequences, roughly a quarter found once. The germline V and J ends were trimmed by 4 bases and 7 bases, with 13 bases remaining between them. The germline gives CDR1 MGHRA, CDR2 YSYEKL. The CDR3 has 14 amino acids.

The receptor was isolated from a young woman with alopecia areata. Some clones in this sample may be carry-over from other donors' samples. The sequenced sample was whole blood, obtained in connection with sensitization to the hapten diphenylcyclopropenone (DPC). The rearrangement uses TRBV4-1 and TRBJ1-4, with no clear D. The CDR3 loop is CASSLRVSGEKLFF. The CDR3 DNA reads TGCGCCAGCAGCCTCCGGGTCTCAGGTGAAAAACTGTTTTTT.